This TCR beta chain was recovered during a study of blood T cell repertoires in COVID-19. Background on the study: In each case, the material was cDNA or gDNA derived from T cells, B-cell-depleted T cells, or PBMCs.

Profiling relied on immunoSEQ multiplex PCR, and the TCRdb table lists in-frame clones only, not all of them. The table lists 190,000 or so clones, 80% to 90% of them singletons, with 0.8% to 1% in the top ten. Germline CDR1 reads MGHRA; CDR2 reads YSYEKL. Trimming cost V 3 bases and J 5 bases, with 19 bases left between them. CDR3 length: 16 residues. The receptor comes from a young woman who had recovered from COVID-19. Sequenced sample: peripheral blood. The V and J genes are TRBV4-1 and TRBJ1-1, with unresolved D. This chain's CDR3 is CASSHPGSPEGTEAFF. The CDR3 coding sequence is TGCGCCAGCAGCCACCCAGGCTCACCGGAGGGAACTGAAGCTTTCTTT.